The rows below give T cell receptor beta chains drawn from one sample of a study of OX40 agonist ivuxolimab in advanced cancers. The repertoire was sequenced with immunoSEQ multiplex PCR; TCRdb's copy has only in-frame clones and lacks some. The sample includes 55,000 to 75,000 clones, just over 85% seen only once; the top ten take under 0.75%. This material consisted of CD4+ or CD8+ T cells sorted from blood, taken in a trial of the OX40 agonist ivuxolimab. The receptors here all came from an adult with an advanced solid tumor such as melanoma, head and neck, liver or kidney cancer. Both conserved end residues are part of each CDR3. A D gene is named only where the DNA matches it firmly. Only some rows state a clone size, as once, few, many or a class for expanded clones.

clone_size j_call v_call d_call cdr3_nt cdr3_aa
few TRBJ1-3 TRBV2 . TGTGCCAGCAGTGAAAACAGGGCTGGAAACACCATATATTTT CASSENRAGNTIYF
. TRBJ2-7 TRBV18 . TGTGCCAGCTCGCCAAGGACTGGGACCTACGAGCAGTACTTC CASSPRTGTYEQYF
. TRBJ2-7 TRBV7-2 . TGTGCCAGCAGCTTAGCGGCCGGGGGTGAGCAGTACTTC CASSLAAGGEQYF
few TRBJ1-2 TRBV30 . TGTGCCTGGAGTGTATTGGTCTATGGCTACACCTTC CAWSVLVYGYTF
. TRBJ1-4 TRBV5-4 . TGTGCCAGCAGCCTACAGGGATCTAATGAAAAACTGTTTTTT CASSLQGSNEKLFF
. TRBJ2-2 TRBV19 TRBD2 TGTGCCAGTAGGGGGACTAGCGGGAGGGCCCGGACCGGGGAGCTGTTTTTT CASRGTSGRARTGELFF
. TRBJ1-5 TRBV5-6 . TGTGCCAGCAGCTCCCGACTGGGGATTTATAGCAATCAGCCCCAGCATTTT CASSSRLGIYSNQPQHF
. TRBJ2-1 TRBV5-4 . TGTGCCAGCAGCCACTCGGGGTCTATCAGGGAGCAGTTCTTC CASSHSGSIREQFF
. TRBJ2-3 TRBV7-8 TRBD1 TGTGCCAGCAGCCCCGGGACAGACACAGATACGCAGTATTTT CASSPGTDTDTQYF
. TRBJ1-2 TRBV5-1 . TGCGCCAGCAGTACGCAGCAGGAGGGCTATGGCTACACCTTC CASSTQQEGYGYTF
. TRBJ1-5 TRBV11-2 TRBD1 TGTGCCAGCAGCCTCGCCGGGACAGTGTTTCAGCCCCAGCATTTT CASSLAGTVFQPQHF
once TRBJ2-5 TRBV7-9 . TGTGCCAGCAGCCAAAGTCGGGGGCCGCCGAAAGAGACCCAGTACTTC CASSQSRGPPKETQYF
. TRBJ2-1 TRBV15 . TGTGCCACCAGCAGAGATGGGGGGGGACAGCTCTACAATGAGCAGTTCTTC CATSRDGGGQLYNEQFF
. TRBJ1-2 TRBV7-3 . TGTGTCAGCAGCTTAACCGCCGGGACGGGACACTATGGCTACACCTTC CVSSLTAGTGHYGYTF
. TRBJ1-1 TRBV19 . TGTGCCAGTAGTAGAACTACAGTAGTCACTGAAGCTTTCTTT CASSRTTVVTEAFF
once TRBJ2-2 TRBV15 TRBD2 TGTGCCACCAGCAGAGCTCGCGGGAGGGCGTATACCGGGGAGCTGTTTTTT CATSRARGRAYTGELFF
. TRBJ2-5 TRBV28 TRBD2 TGTGCCAGCAGCTCCCCCCTTGGACTAGTTGAGACCCAGTACTTC CASSSPLGLVETQYF
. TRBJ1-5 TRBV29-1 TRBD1 TGCAGCGTTTCAACCCCCCAAGGGACAGGGGGGGGCAATCAGCCCCAGCATTTT CSVSTPQGTGGGNQPQHF
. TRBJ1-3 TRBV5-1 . TGCGCCAGCAGCTTGGGGCAGGGACCTGGAAACACCATATATTTT CASSLGQGPGNTIYF
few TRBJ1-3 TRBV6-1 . TGTGCCAGCACAACAGGGCCTCGCTCTGGAAACACCATATATTTT CASTTGPRSGNTIYF
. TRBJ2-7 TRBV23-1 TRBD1 TGCGCCAGCAGTCATTCCGGGACAGGGGCAGATTGGTGCTCCTACGAGCAGTACTTC CASSHSGTGADWCSYEQYF
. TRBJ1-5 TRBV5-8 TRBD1 TGTGCCAGCAGCTCGACAGGGTTCATCCAGCCCCAGCATTTT CASSSTGFIQPQHF
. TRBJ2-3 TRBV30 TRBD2 TGTGCCTGGACGCTAGCGGGGTCCCCGAGGCCGCAGTATTTT CAWTLAGSPRPQYF
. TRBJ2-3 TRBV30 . TGTGCCTGGAGAGGGTTCGGGGTATACACAGATACGCAGTATTTT CAWRGFGVYTDTQYF
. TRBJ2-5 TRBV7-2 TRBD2 TGTGCCAGCAGCTCCGGCGGGAGTTGGGAAGAGACCCAGTACTTC CASSSGGSWEETQYF
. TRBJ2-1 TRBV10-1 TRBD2 TGCGCCAGCAGTGAGATAATAGCGGGAGGAGGCGAGCAGTTCTTC CASSEIIAGGGEQFF
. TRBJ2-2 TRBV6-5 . TGTGCCAGCAGTAAAAACACCGGGGAGCTGTTTTTT CASSKNTGELFF
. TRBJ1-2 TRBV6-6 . TGTGCCAGCAGTTACTCCAACAGGGCGAGTGGCTACACCTTC CASSYSNRASGYTF
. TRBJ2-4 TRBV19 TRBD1 TGTGCCAGTAGTTACTCCCGCGACAGGGGTGTAAGCATTCAGTACTTC CASSYSRDRGVSIQYF
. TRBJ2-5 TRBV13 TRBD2 TGTGCCAGCAGCAAACGACTAGCAGGACGCTCAGGGACCCAGTACTTC CASSKRLAGRSGTQYF
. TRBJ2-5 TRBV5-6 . TGTGCCAGCAGCTTGGCCGGCAGACAAGAGACCCAGTACTTC CASSLAGRQETQYF
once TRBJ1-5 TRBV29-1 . TGCAGCGTTGTTTGGCAGCCAGGGCAGCCCCAGCATTTT CSVVWQPGQPQHF
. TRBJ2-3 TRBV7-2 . TGTGCCAGCAGCGCCCCATGGACAGATACGCAGTATTTT CASSAPWTDTQYF
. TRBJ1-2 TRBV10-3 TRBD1 TGTGCCATCAGGTCCGGGACAGGGGGCTCTGGCTACACCTTC CAIRSGTGGSGYTF
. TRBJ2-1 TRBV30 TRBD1 TGTGCCTGGAGTATCTCAACAGGGGTCTCCTACAATGAGCAGTTCTTC CAWSISTGVSYNEQFF
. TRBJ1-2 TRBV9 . TGTGCCAGCAGCGCGGGGAACTATGGCTACACCTTC CASSAGNYGYTF
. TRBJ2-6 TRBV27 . TGTGCCAGCAGTTTATTCGCGTTGGGTTCTGGGGCCAACGTCCTGACTTTC CASSLFALGSGANVLTF
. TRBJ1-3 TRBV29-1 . TGCAGCGTTGGAGGGAACTCTGGAAACACCATATATTTT CSVGGNSGNTIYF
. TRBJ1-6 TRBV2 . TGTGCCACACTACTGGACAGAGTTTCACCCCTCCACTTT CATLLDRVSPLHF
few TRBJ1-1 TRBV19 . TGTGCCAGTACCCGATCAGTCGAAGGGAAAGCTTTCTTT CASTRSVEGKAFF
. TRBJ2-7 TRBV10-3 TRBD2 TGTGCCATCTCACCGGGGGGATTAGAGCAGTACTTC CAISPGGLEQYF
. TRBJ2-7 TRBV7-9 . TGTGCCAGCAGCTTAGCAGGGGCCTACGAGCAGTACTTC CASSLAGAYEQYF
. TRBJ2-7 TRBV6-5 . TGTGCCAGCACCGAATCGAGGCAGGGAGAGCAGTACTTC CASTESRQGEQYF
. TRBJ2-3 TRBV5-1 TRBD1 TGCGCCAGCAGCGGCACAGGGGGTCGCACGCTCACAGATACGCAGTATTTT CASSGTGGRTLTDTQYF
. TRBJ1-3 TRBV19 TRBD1 TGTGCCAGTAGGCCGGGACAGGGCTCTGGAAACACCATATATTTT CASRPGQGSGNTIYF
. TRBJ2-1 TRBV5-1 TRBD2 TGCGCCAGCAGCTTGGGTGGCGGGAGGGGATTCAATGAGCAGTTCTTC CASSLGGGRGFNEQFF
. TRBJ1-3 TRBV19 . TGTGCCAGTAGTCCAGATCAACTCTCTGGAAACACCATATATTTT CASSPDQLSGNTIYF
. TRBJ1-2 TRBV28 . TGTGCCAGCAGTTTGGGCGGCCCCCTCTATGGCTACACCTTC CASSLGGPLYGYTF
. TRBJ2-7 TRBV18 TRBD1 TGTGCCAGCTCATTCCGGGACAGGTACGACGAGCAGTACTTC CASSFRDRYDEQYF
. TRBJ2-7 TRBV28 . TGTGCCAGCATCCCGCCAGGAAGGGCAGGGAACGAGCAGTACTTC CASIPPGRAGNEQYF
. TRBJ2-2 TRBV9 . TGTGCCAGCAGCGGGTCAGGGAGGACCGGGGAGCTGTTTTTT CASSGSGRTGELFF
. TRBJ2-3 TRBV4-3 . TGCGCCAGTCCCCCGCCCCCCATTGATAGCGGCCGGGGGACGCAGTATTTT CASPPPPIDSGRGTQYF
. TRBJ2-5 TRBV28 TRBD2 TGTGCCAGCAGTCCCTTAGCGGGAAAAGAGACCCAGTACTTC CASSPLAGKETQYF
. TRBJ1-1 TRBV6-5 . TGTGCCAGCAGTTACTCGGGGGTAGCTTTCTTT CASSYSGVAFF
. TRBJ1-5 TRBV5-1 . TGCGCCAGCAGCTTGAGAGCGGGTCCTGGTCAGCCCCAGCATTTT CASSLRAGPGQPQHF
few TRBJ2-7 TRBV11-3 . TGTGCCAGCAGCTTAGATGAGGACAGCGGACCCTACGAGCAGTACTTC CASSLDEDSGPYEQYF
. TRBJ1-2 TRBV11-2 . TGTGCCAGCAGCTTAAGGGGTGGTTCAGGTCCTACCTGGAACTATGGCTACACCTTC CASSLRGGSGPTWNYGYTF
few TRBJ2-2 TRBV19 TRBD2 TGTGCCAGTAGTCGAAGCGGGGTTGGCACCGGGGAGCTGTTTTTT CASSRSGVGTGELFF
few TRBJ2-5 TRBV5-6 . TGTGCCAGCAGCTCGAATAGGGGAGTCGCAGAGACCCAGTACTTC CASSSNRGVAETQYF